One sample yielded the 30 T cell receptor beta chains listed below, sequenced in a study of blood T cell repertoires in COVID-19. Sequencing was performed with immunoSEQ multiplex PCR; in TCRdb, only in-frame clones are kept and a portion is missing. This table has hundreds of thousands of clones, approximately 84% appearing once. Sample: peripheral blood. These TCRs come from a human donor in a cohort sampled during active COVID-19.

The genes are TRBV7-2 and TRBJ1-6; 9 bases line up with TRBD1. J gave up 6 bases and V 4 bases, and 4 bases lay outside the gene matches. Germline lookup yields CDR1 SGHTA and CDR2 FQGNSA. This CDR3 comprises 15 residues. The CDR3, as DNA: TGTGCCAGCAGCTCTGGGACAGGGCCTAATTCACCCCTCCACTTT. It codes for CASSSGTGPNSPLHF.

The genes are TRBV29-1 and TRBJ1-3, with 8 bases fitting TRBD1. The V segment lost 6 bases and the J segment 4 bases; nucleotides outside the gene matches: 2. Germline CDR1 and CDR2: SQVTM and ANQGSEA. The CDR3 contains 12 residues. The CDR3 protein is CSVTGEGNTIYF. CDR3 coding DNA: TGCAGCGTGACAGGGGAAGGAAACACCATATATTTT. Looking up the rest from reference TRBV29-1 and TRBJ1-3 gives the full variable domain: SAVISQKPSRDICQRGTSLTIQCQVDSQVTMMFWYRQQPGQSLTLIATANQGSEATYESGFVIDKFPISRPNLTFSTLTVSNMSPEDSSIYLCSVTGEGNTIYFGEGSWLTVV.

This rearrangement joins TRBV21-1 to TRBJ2-7; the table calls TRBD1, which could not be checked here. TRBV21-1 is recorded as a pseudogene. The CDR3 covers 20 residues. The CDR3 reads CASSKARKGYRTGRSYEQYF. CDR3 sequence (DNA): TGTGCCAGCAGCAAAGCGCGTAAAGGATACAGGACAGGGAGGTCCTACGAGCAGTACTTC.

This clone was recorded once. V and J are TRBV9 and TRBJ2-3, with D possibly being TRBD1 (5 bases). The CDR3 contains 14 residues. Between the trimmed V and J ends, which lost 0 bases and 2 bases, there was a span of 7 bases. Germline assignment: CDR1 SGDLS and CDR2 YYNGEE. The CDR3 sequence is CASSVDRFTDTQYF. The CDR3 DNA follows: TGTGCCAGCAGCGTAGACAGGTTCACAGATACGCAGTATTTT.

The V gene is TRBV6-5, the J gene TRBJ2-7; 8 bases are shared with TRBD1. The CDR3 is 15 amino acids. V lost 5 bases, J lost 5 bases, and 11 bases stayed unmatched. Per germline, CDR1 MNHEY and CDR2 SVGAGI. The CDR3 reads CASSTRRKTGDEQYF. Here the CDR3 DNA reads TGTGCCAGCAGTACACGACGAAAGACAGGGGACGAGCAGTACTTC.

The chain couples TRBV3-1 (or the pseudogene TRBV3-2) to TRBJ2-7; no reliable D call. CDR3 size: 12 residues. In germline, CDR1 is LGHDT, CDR2 YNNKEL (reference sequence). V was clipped by 0 bases and J by 5 bases, with 5 bases between them. CDR3: CASSQESHEQYF. CDR3 bases: TGTGCCAGCAGCCAAGAAAGCCACGAGCAGTACTTC.

The chain is built from TRBV7-2 and TRBJ1-1; D remains unclear. This CDR3 is 12 amino acids long. Trimming removed 5 bases from V and 11 bases from J, with 15 bases in between. In germline, CDR1 is SGHTA, CDR2 FQGNSA. The CDR3 here is CASSRLTGSAFF. DNA for the CDR3: TGTGCCAGCAGCCGGTTGACGGGATCGGCTTTCTTT. Supplemented by reference TRBV7-2 and TRBJ1-1, the full variable domain reads GAGVSQSPSNKVTEKGKDVELRCDPISGHTALYWYRQSLGQGLEFLIYFQGNSAPDKSGLPSDRFSAERTGGSVSTLTIQRTQQEDSAVYLCASSRLTGSAFFGQGTRLTVV.

V gene TRBV19 combines with J gene TRBJ1-2; D ambiguous. Trimming left V 6 bases short and J 1 base short, with 9 bases between. CDR1 is LNHDA, CDR2 SQIVND, per germline (reference sequence). The CDR3 has 13 residues. This CDR3 reads CASSPRINYGYTF. Here the CDR3 DNA reads TGTGCCAGTAGCCCGCGGATTAACTATGGCTACACCTTC.

The V call is TRBV9, the J call TRBJ2-7; TRBD2 matches at 10 bases. CDR3 size: 13 residues. The germline V gene has CDR1 SGDLS and CDR2 YYNGEE. V trimming: 3 bases; J trimming: 9 bases; junction bases outside the gene matches: 6. For the CDR3, the DNA is TGTGCCAGCAGCGGAGCGGGAGGGATGGGGCAGTACTTC. Amino acids: CASSGAGGMGQYF.

The rearrangement links TRBV7-2 to TRBJ1-5; 7 nucleotides align to TRBD1. Germline CDR1 is SGHTA and CDR2 is FQGNSA. CDR3 length equals 18 residues. J was trimmed by 11 bases and V by 1 base; bases with no gene match: 20. The CDR3 loop reads CASSLGGHRGRWVSAQHF. CDR3 sequence (DNA): TGTGCCAGCAGCTTAGGGGGTCACAGGGGTAGATGGGTTTCGGCCCAGCATTTT.

This rearrangement joins TRBV2 to TRBJ2-3; possibly TRBD1 for D (6 bases). The CDR3 has 15 amino acids. Germline values: CDR1 SNHLY, CDR2 FYNNEI. Trimming stripped 6 bases from V and 4 bases from J, with 17 bases between. DNA of the CDR3: TGTGCCAGCAGCGCGGAACAGGGTAGATCAGATACGCAGTATTTT. Its translation: CASSAEQGRSDTQYF.

J is TRBJ2-7 and V is TRBV2; 9 bases are a match to TRBD2. The J segment lost 3 bases and the V segment lost 0 bases, leaving 6 bases of the junction unmatched. CDR1 is SNHLY, CDR2 FYNNEI, per germline. This CDR3 is 16 amino acids long. This CDR3 is CASSEAGSGRLYEQYF. DNA for the CDR3: TGTGCCAGCAGTGAAGCCGGAAGCGGGAGGCTCTACGAGCAGTACTTC.

This sequence joins TRBV13 and TRBJ1-1; D gene uncertain. CDR3 length equals 13 residues. The V gene's germline CDR1 is PRHDT and CDR2 FYEKMQ (reference sequence). Trimming removed 5 bases at V and 1 base at J, with 8 bases between. CDR3 loop: CASSRTRNTEAFF. Here the CDR3 DNA reads TGTGCCAGCAGCCGAACTAGGAACACTGAAGCTTTCTTT.

This rearrangement joins TRBV5-4 to TRBJ2-3; the D is unclear. V lost 2 bases, J lost 2 bases, and 12 bases lay in between. Germline CDR1 is SGHNT and CDR2 is YYREEE (reference sequence). The CDR3 length is 15 residues. The CDR3 nucleotides read TGTGCCAGCAGCTTCGGAGCCAGCCCCACAGATACGCAGTATTTT. The encoded protein is CASSFGASPTDTQYF.

This chain connects TRBV7-9 to TRBJ2-1; tentatively, D is TRBD1 (6 bases). CDR1 is SEHNR and CDR2 is FQNEAQ in the germline V gene (reference sequence). This CDR3 has 16 residues. Trimming pared 5 bases from V and 1 base from J, leaving 15 bases between. In nucleotides, the CDR3 is TGTGCCAGCAGCCTCTCAGGGGTAATATCCTACAATGAGCAGTTCTTC. Amino acid sequence: CASSLSGVISYNEQFF.

The chain joins TRBV9 to TRBJ2-4; a weak D match, TRBD2 (6 bases). Trimming pared 3 bases from V and 0 bases from J, leaving 10 bases between. Germline assignment: CDR1 SGDLS and CDR2 YYNGEE. CDR3 size: 15 residues. The CDR3: CASSAEGLAKNIQYF. In nucleotides, the CDR3 is TGTGCCAGCAGCGCGGAGGGGCTAGCCAAAAACATTCAGTACTTC.

The chain employs TRBV20-1 and TRBJ2-1; 11 bases fit TRBD2. The CDR3 totals 14 residues. V lost 3 bases to trimming and J lost 8 bases; unmatched junction nucleotides: 6. CDR1 DFQATT and CDR2 SNEGSKA come from the germline V gene (reference sequence). CDR3 bases: TGCAGTGCTAGTGGGGCTAGCGGGAGGCATGAGCAGTTCTTC. Its protein product is CSASGASGRHEQFF.

The chain is built from TRBV3-1 (or the pseudogene TRBV3-2) and TRBJ2-7; 7 bases fit TRBD2. The CDR3 extends over 14 amino acids. V shed 0 bases, J shed 7 bases, and the junction held 6 bases outside the gene matches. CDR1 is LGHDT, CDR2 YNNKEL, per germline (reference sequence). CDR3 coding DNA: TGTGCCAGCAGCCAAGATCTGACGGGAGGAGAGCAGTACTTC. As protein: CASSQDLTGGEQYF.

The chain is built from TRBV9 and TRBJ1-1; D gene ambiguous. This CDR3 spans 14 amino acids. Germline V gene lookup returns CDR1 SGDLS and CDR2 YYNGEE. With 4 bases removed from V and 3 bases from J, the gap between germline ends came to 13 bases. Here the CDR3 DNA reads TGTGCCAGCAGCCCTTCCGGGAGATACACTGAAGCTTTCTTT. Its translation is CASSPSGRYTEAFF. The variable domain in full, with the rest retrieved from reference TRBV9 and TRBJ1-1, is DSGVTQTPKHLITATGQRVTLRCSPRSGDLSVYWYQQSLDQGLQFLIQYYNGEERAKGNILERFSAQQFPDLHSELNLSSLELGDSALYFCASSPSGRYTEAFFGQGTRLTVV.

The chain joins TRBV2 to TRBJ2-7; 10 bases align to TRBD1. This CDR3 region has 16 residues. Germline V CDR1 and CDR2: SNHLY, FYNNEI. The ends lost 4 bases at V and 2 bases at J; junction bases unmatched: 8. The CDR3 DNA is TGTGCCAGCAGTGGGAACCGGGACAGGGGCACCTACGAGCAGTACTTC. Translated: CASSGNRDRGTYEQYF.

This clone was seen more than once but under ten times. The J gene is TRBJ2-7, the V gene TRBV6-5; D gene unclear. V was clipped by 7 bases and J by 3 bases, with 10 bases between them. The CDR3 spans 12 residues. Germline V gene lookup returns CDR1 MNHEY and CDR2 SVGAGI. DNA for the CDR3: TGTGCCAGCAAAGGTCCGGGCTACGAGCAGTACTTC. It translates to CASKGPGYEQYF.

The gene calls are TRBV7-2 and TRBJ2-1; D call uncertain. The CDR3 spans 18 residues. Germline V lookup: CDR1 SGHTA, CDR2 FQGNSA. Trimming shortened V by 2 bases and J by 5 bases, and 22 bases separated the two germline ends. DNA for the CDR3: TGTGCCAGCAGCTTATCACCTCGAAGATCCACAGTTAACAATGAGCAGTTCTTC. Protein product: CASSLSPRRSTVNNEQFF.

CDR3: CASSLRVTGGASGNTIYF. CDR3 sequence (DNA): TGTGCCAGCAGCTTAAGGGTAACAGGGGGCGCGTCTGGAAACACCATATATTTT. The gene calls are TRBV7-6 and TRBJ1-3; 9 bases fit TRBD1. The CDR3 runs 18 residues. V was clipped by 2 bases and J by 1 base; unmatched bases: 9. Per germline, CDR1 SGHVS and CDR2 FNYEAQ.

The chain uses TRBV5-1 and TRBJ2-1; 9 bases align to TRBD1. CDR1 is SGHRS and CDR2 is YFSETQ in the germline V gene. V was pared by 1 base and J by 6 bases, with 11 bases of the junction left unmatched. This CDR3 has 17 amino acids. The CDR3 protein is CASSLRTGESRGNEQFF. CDR3 sequence (DNA): TGCGCCAGCAGCTTGAGGACAGGGGAAAGTCGCGGCAATGAGCAGTTCTTC.

The chain combines TRBV6-2 or TRBV6-3 with TRBJ2-1; possible D gene TRBD1, 9 bases. Trimming removed 5 bases at V and 5 bases at J, with 25 bases between. The CDR3 length is 18 residues. CDR1 and CDR2 (germline): MNHEY, SVGEGT. The CDR3, as DNA: TGTGCCAGCAGTAAGATACAGGGGGCGGGTAGCGGGGACAATGAGCAGTTCTTC. Protein sequence: CASSKIQGAGSGDNEQFF.

The rearrangement uses TRBV5-5 and TRBJ1-2, with D maybe TRBD1 (5 bases). The CDR3 covers 14 residues. Per germline, CDR1 SGHKS and CDR2 YYEKEE (reference sequence). V lost 3 bases to trimming and J lost 1 base, with 10 bases between them. CDR3 in DNA: TGTGCCAGCAGCTCAGACAGAAATAACTATGGCTACACCTTC. Translating gives CASSSDRNNYGYTF.

The CDR3 protein is CASSTGTGWEQYF. The CDR3 nucleotides read TGCGCCAGCAGCACCGGGACAGGGTGGGAGCAGTACTTC. This sequence joins TRBV5-1 and TRBJ2-7, with 9 bases lining up with TRBD1. With V trimmed by 4 bases and J by 7 bases, 6 bases remained unmatched. From germline, CDR1 is SGHRS and CDR2 YFSETQ. This CDR3 has 13 residues.

This chain uses TRBV6-1 with TRBJ1-4; perhaps TRBD1 as D (5 bases). The CDR3 covers 16 residues. The germline gives CDR1 MNHNS, CDR2 SASEGT. Trimming took off 4 bases at V and 2 bases at J, with 14 bases between the two ends. As DNA, the CDR3 is TGTGCCAGCAGTGGGCCCCCCAGGGTGACTAATGAAAAACTGTTTTTT. Translating gives CASSGPPRVTNEKLFF.

The rearrangement uses TRBV11-2 and TRBJ2-5; maybe TRBD1 (6 bases). Per germline, CDR1 SGHAT and CDR2 FQNNGV. V was shortened by 6 bases and J by 4 bases, with 15 bases between the two germline ends. The CDR3 extends over 14 amino acids. The CDR3 spells CASRSNFRGETQYF. For the CDR3, the DNA is TGTGCCAGCAGATCTAATTTCAGGGGAGAGACCCAGTACTTC.

The V gene is TRBV9, the J gene TRBJ2-5; 7 bases match TRBD1. This CDR3 is built from 13 residues. Germline V CDR1 and CDR2: SGDLS, YYNGEE. V shed 3 bases and J 2 bases; nucleotides not matched to a gene: 1. Here the CDR3 DNA reads TGTGCCAGCAGCGCGGGACAGCAAGAGACCCAGTACTTC. The encoded protein is CASSAGQQETQYF.